The 7 T cell receptor beta chains given below trace back to one sample, sequenced in a study of T cells after yellow fever vaccination. TCRdb reprocessed the 5' RACE reads via MiXCR and lists one record per CDR3 protein. This table has approximately 11,000 distinct CDR3 sequences, 4% to 6% appearing once. Sequenced material: PBMCs, either bulk or a sorted T-cell subset (CD4+, CD8+, memory, or dextramer-sorted; not recorded which), taken around 14 days after the first yellow fever vaccination. The receptors shown here come from a man between 18 and 29 years old who received the YFV17D yellow fever vaccine.

This clonotype was found many times. The chain combines TRBV6-5 with TRBJ1-5; 8 bases map to TRBD1. This CDR3 is built from 14 residues. Germline-derived CDR1 and CDR2 are MNHEY and SVGAGI. J gave up 8 bases and V 6 bases, and 9 bases lay outside the gene matches. The CDR3 region is CASSRTGPFEPQHF. Written as DNA, the CDR3 is TGTGCCAGCAGCCGGACAGGGCCCTTTGAGCCCCAGCATTTT.

In its sample, this clonotype ranks as medium-sized. The chain recombines TRBV28 with TRBJ2-1, with D tentatively TRBD1 (6 bases). The V and J ends lost 4 bases and 1 base respectively, with 14 bases between them. The CDR3 loop spans 16 amino acids. CDR1 MDHEN and CDR2 SYDVKM come from the germline V gene. CDR3 sequence reads: CASSSTQGYSYNEQFF. As DNA, the CDR3 is TGTGCCAGCAGTTCCACACAGGGATATTCCTACAATGAGCAGTTCTTC.

By its share, this clonotype is medium-sized (0.01 to 0.1%). The chain joins TRBV7-3 to TRBJ1-1, with D unresolved. The length of the CDR3 is 15 residues. From germline, CDR1 is SGHTA and CDR2 FQGTGA. Trimming shortened V by 5 bases and J by 2 bases, and 15 bases separated the two germline ends. In DNA form, the CDR3 reads TGTGCCAGCAGCCACAGTGGCGGCCTTAACACTGAAGCTTTCTTT. It specifies CASSHSGGLNTEAFF.

This clonotype is medium-sized (0.01 to 0.1%). The genes are TRBV20-1 and TRBJ2-3; D is perhaps TRBD1 (7 bases). The V and J ends lost 6 bases and 4 bases respectively, with 11 bases between them. CDR3 length equals 12 residues. Germline V gives CDR1 DFQATT, CDR2 SNEGSKA (reference sequence). CDR3 residues: CSATGDSDTQYF. In DNA form, the CDR3 reads TGCAGTGCAACAGGGGACTCAGATACGCAGTATTTT.

This clonotype was found many times. J is TRBJ1-1 and V is TRBV13; tentatively, D is TRBD1 (5 bases). The V gene's germline CDR1 is PRHDT and CDR2 FYEKMQ (reference sequence). V dropped 2 bases and J dropped 6 bases, with 10 bases sitting between them. The CDR3 spans 13 residues. The CDR3 reads CASSLLGAAEAFF. For the CDR3, the DNA is TGTGCCAGCAGCTTACTTGGGGCAGCTGAAGCTTTCTTT.

This clonotype was found many times. The V call is TRBV18, the J call TRBJ2-2, with D maybe TRBD2 (6 bases). The CDR3 runs 14 residues. V was trimmed by 7 bases and J by 0 bases, leaving 9 bases between them. Looked up from germline, CDR1 is KGHSH and CDR2 is LQKENI. The CDR3 here is CASYRETNTGELFF. The CDR3 nucleotides read TGTGCCAGCTACCGGGAGACGAACACCGGGGAGCTGTTTTTT.

This clonotype was detected many times. V is TRBV11-2 and J is TRBJ2-7, with D perhaps matching TRBD1 (6 bases). V was clipped by 2 bases and J by 0 bases, with 11 bases between them. CDR1 and CDR2 from the germline V gene are SGHAT and FQNNGV. This CDR3 has 15 amino acids. The CDR3 sequence: CASSLSTGNSYEQYF. CDR3 DNA: TGTGCCAGCAGCTTATCCACAGGGAACTCCTACGAGCAGTACTTC.